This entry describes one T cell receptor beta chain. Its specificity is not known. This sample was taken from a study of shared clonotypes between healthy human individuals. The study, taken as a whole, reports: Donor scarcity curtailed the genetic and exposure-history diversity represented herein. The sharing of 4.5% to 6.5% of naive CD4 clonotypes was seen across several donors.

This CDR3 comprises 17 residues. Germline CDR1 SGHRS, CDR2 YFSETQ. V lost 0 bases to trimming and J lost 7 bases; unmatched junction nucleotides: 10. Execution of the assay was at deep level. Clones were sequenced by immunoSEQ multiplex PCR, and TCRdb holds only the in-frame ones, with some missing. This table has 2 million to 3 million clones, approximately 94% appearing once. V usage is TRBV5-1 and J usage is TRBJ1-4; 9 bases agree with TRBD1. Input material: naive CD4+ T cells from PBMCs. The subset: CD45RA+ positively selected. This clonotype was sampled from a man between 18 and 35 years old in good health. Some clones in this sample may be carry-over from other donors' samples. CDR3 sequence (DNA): TGCGCCAGCAGCTTGGCCCCGGGACAGGGAGGGGGTGAAAAACTGTTTTTT. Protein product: CASSLAPGQGGGEKLFF.